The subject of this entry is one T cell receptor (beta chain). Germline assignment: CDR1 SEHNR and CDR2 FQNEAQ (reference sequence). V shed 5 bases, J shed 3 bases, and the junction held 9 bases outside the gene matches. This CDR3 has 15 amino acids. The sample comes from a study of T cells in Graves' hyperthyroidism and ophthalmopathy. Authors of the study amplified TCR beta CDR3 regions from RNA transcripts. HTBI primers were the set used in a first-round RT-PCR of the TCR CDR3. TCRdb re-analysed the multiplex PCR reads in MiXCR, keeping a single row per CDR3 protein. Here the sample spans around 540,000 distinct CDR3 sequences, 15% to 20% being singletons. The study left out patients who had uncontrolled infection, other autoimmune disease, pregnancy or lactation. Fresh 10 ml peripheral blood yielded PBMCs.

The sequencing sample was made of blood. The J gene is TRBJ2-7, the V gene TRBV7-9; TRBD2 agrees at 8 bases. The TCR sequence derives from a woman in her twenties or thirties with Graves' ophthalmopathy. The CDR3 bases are TGTGCCAGCAGCCCAAATAGCGGGACTTTCTACGAGCAGTACTTC. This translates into CASSPNSGTFYEQYF.